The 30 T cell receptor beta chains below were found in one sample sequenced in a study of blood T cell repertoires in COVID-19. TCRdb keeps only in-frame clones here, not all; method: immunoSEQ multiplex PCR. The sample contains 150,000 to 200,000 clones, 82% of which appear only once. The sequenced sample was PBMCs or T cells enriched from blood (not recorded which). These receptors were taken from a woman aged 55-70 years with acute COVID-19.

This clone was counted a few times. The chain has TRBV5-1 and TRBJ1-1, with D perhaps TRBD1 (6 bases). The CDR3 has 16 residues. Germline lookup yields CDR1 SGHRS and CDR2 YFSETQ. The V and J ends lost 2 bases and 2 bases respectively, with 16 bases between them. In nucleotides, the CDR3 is TGCGCCAGCAGCTTCAGCCCCTCGGGGGGCAACACTGAAGCTTTCTTT. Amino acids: CASSFSPSGGNTEAFF.

The CDR3 bases are TGTGCCAGCAGCTTGGAACAGTCAGGGGCAAATCAGCCCCAGCATTTT. Protein product: CASSLEQSGANQPQHF. The J gene is TRBJ1-5, the V gene TRBV5-5; possible D gene TRBD1, 6 bases. Germline V lookup: CDR1 SGHKS, CDR2 YYEKEE (reference sequence). The CDR3 length is 16 residues. The V end lost 0 bases, the J end lost 4 bases, and 14 bases lay between the germline ends.

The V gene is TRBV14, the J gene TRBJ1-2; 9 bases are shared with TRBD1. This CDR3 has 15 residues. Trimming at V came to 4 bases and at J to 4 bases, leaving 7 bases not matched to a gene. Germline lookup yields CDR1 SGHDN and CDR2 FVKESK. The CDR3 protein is CASSRRTGAPYGYTF. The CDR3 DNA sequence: TGTGCCAGCAGCCGTCGGACAGGGGCCCCCTATGGCTACACCTTC. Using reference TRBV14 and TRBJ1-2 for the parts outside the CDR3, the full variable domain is EAGVTQFPSHSVIEKGQTVTLRCDPISGHDNLYWYRRVMGKEIKFLLHFVKESKQDESGMPNNRFLAERTGGTYSTLKVQPAELEDSGVYFCASSRRTGAPYGYTFGSGTRLTVV.

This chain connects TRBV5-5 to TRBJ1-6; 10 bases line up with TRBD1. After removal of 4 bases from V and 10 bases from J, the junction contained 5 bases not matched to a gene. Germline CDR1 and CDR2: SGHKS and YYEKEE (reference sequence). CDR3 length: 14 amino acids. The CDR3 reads CASSRTGGESPLHF. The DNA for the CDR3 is TGTGCCAGCAGCAGGACAGGGGGGGAGTCACCCCTCCACTTT.

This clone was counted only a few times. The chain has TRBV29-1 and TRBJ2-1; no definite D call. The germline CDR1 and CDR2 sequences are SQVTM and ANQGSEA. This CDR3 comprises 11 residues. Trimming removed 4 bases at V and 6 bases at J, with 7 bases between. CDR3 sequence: CSVVSSNEQFF. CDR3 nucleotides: TGCAGCGTTGTTAGCAGCAATGAGCAGTTCTTC.

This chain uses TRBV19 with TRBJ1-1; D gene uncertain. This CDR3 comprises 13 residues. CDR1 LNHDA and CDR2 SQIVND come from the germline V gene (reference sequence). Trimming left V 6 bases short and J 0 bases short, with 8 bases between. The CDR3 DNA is TGTGCCAGTAGGGGAGGGATGAACACTGAAGCTTTCTTT. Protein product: CASRGGMNTEAFF.

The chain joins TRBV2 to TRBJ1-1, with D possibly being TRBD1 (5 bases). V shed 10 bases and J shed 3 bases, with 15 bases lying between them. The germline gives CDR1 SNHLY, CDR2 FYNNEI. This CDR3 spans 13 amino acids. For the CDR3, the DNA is TGTGCCAACAGAGGTAGGGGTGACACTGAAGCTTTCTTT. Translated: CANRGRGDTEAFF.

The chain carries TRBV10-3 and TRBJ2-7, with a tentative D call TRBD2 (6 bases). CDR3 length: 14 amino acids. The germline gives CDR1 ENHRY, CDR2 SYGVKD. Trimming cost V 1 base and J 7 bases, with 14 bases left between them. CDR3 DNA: TGTGCCATCAGTGAGTTATGGGGGACTGAGGAGCAGTACTTC. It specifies CAISELWGTEEQYF.

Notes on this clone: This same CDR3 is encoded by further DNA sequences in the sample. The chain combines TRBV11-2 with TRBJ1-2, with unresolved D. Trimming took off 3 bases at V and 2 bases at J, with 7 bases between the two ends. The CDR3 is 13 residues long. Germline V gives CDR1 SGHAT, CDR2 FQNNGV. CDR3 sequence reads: CASSLGGNYGYTF. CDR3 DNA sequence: TGTGCCAGCAGCTTGGGAGGGAACTATGGCTACACCTTC.

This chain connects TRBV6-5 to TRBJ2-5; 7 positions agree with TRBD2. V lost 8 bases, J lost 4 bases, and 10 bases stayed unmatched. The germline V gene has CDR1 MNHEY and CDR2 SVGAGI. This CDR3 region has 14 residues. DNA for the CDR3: TGTGCCAGCCGGTTCGGTGGGGAGGGAGAGACCCAGTACTTC. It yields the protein CASRFGGEGETQYF.

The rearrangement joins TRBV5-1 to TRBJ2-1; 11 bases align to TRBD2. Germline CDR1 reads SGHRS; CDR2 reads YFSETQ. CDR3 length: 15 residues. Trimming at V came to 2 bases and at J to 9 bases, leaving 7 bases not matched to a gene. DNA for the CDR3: TGCGCCAGCAGCTTAAATAGCGGGGGGGATAGTGAGCAGTTCTTC. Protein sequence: CASSLNSGGDSEQFF.

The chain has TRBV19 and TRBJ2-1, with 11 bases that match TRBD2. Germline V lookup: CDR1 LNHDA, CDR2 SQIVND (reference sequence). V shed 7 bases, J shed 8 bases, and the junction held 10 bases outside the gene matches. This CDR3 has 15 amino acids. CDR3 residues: CASKLSGRAAYEQFF. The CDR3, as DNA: TGTGCCAGTAAACTTAGCGGGAGGGCCGCATATGAGCAGTTCTTC.

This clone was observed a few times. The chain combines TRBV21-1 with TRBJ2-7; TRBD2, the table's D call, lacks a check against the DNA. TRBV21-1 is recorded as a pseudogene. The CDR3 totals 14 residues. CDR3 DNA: TGTGCCAGCAGCAGGACTGGGGGGGACTACGAGCAGTACGTC. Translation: CASSRTGGDYEQYV.

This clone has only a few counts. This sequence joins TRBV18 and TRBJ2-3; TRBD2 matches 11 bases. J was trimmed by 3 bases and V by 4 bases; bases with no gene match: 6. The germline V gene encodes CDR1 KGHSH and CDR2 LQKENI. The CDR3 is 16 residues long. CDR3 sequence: CASSLNSGRATDTQYF. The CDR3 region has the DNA TGTGCCAGCTCACTGAATAGCGGGAGGGCAACAGATACGCAGTATTTT.

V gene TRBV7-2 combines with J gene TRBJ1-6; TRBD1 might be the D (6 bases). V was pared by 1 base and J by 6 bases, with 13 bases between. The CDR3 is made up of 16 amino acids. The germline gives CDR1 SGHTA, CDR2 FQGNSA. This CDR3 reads CASSLGVTRGNSPLHF. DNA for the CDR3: TGTGCCAGCAGCTTAGGTGTCACCAGGGGTAATTCACCCCTCCACTTT.

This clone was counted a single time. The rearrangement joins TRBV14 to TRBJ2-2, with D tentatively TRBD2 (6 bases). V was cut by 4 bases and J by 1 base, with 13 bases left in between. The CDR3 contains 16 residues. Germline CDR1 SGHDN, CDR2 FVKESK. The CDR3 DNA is TGTGCCAGCAGCCGCATGGGACTGGGGAACACCGGGGAGCTGTTTTTT. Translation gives CASSRMGLGNTGELFF.

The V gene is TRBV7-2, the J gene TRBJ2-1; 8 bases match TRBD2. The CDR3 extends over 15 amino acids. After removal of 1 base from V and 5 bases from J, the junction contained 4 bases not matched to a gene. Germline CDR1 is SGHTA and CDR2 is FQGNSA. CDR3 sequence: CASSLVSGANNEQFF. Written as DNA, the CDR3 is TGTGCCAGCAGCTTAGTTAGCGGGGCCAACAATGAGCAGTTCTTC.

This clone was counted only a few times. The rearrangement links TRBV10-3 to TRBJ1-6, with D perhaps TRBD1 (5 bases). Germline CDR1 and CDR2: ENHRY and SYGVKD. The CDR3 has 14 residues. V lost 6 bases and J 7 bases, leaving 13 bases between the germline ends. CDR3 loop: CAIRDDSGNSPLHF. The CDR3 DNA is TGTGCCATCAGGGATGACAGTGGGAATTCACCCCTCCACTTT.

In nucleotides, the CDR3 is TGTGCCAGCAGCCCCCGACAGGACACTGAAGCTTTCTTT. Amino acids: CASSPRQDTEAFF. The chain uses TRBV4-2 and TRBJ1-1; possible D gene TRBD1, 6 bases. There are 13 residues in the CDR3. The V end lost 4 bases, the J end lost 3 bases, and 9 bases lay between the germline ends. Germline assignment: CDR1 LGHNA and CDR2 YNFKEQ.

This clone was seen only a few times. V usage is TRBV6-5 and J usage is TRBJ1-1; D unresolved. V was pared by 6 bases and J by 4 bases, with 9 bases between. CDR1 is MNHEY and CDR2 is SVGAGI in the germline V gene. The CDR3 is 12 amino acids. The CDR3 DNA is TGTGCCAGCAGCCACCTCGGCACTGAAGCTTTCTTT. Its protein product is CASSHLGTEAFF.

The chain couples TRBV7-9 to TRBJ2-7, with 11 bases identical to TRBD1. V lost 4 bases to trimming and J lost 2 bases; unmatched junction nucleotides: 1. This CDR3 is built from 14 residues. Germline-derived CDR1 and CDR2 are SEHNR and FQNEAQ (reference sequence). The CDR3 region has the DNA TGTGCCAGCAGCTGGGGACAGGGGGCCTACGAGCAGTACTTC. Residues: CASSWGQGAYEQYF.

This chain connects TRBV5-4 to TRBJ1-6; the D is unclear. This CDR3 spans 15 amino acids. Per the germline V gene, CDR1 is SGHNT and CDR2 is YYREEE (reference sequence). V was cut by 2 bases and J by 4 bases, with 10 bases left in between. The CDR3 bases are TGTGCCAGCAGCTTTGACGACACATATAATTCACCCCTCCACTTT. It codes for CASSFDDTYNSPLHF.

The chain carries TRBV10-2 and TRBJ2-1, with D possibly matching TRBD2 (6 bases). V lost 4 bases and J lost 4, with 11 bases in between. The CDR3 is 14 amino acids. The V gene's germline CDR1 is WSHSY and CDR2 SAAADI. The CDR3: CASSVLANYNEQFF. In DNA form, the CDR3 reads TGCGCCAGCAGTGTTCTAGCGAATTACAATGAGCAGTTCTTC.

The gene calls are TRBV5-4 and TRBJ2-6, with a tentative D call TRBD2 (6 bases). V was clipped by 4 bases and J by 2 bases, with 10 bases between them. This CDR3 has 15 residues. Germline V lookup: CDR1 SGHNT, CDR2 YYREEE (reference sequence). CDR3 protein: CASSQWGAGANVLTF. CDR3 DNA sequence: TGTGCCAGCAGCCAGTGGGGGGCTGGGGCCAACGTCCTGACTTTC.

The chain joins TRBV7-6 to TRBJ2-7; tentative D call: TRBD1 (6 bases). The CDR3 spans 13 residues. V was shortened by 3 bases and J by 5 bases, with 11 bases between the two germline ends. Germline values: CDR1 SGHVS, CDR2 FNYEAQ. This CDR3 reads CASSLQQGDEQYF. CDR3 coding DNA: TGTGCCAGCAGCTTGCAACAGGGCGACGAGCAGTACTTC. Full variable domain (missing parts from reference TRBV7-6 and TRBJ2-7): GAGVSQSPRYKVTKRGQDVALRCDPISGHVSLYWYRQALGQGPEFLTYFNYEAQQDKSGLPNDRFSAERPEGSISTLTIQRTEQRDSAMYRCASSLQQGDEQYFGPGTRLTVT.

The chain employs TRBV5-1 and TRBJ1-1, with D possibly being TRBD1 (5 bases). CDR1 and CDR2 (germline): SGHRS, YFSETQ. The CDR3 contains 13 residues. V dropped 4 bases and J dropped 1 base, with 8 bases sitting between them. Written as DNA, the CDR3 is TGCGCCAGCAGCACTGGACAGAACACTGAAGCTTTCTTT. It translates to CASSTGQNTEAFF.

The CDR3 is CASRETGGGQPQHF. The CDR3 DNA reads as TGCGCCAGCAGGGAAACAGGGGGCGGTCAGCCCCAGCATTTT. The J gene is TRBJ1-5, the V gene TRBV4-1, with 9 bases matching TRBD1. With V trimmed by 6 bases and J by 6 bases, 6 bases remained unmatched. The CDR3 is 14 residues long. Germline assignment: CDR1 MGHRA and CDR2 YSYEKL.

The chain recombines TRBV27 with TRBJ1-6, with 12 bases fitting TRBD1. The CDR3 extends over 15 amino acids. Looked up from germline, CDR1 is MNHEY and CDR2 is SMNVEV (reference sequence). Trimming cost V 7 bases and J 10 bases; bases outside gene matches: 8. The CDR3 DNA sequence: TGTGCCAGCAACTCCAAGGGGACAGGGGGCTCACCCCTCCACTTT. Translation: CASNSKGTGGSPLHF.

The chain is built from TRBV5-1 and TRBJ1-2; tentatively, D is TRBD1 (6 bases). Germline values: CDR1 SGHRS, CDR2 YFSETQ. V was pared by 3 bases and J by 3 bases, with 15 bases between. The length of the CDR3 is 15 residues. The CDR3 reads CASSSGTRDDYGYTF. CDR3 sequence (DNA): TGCGCCAGCAGCTCGGGGACAAGAGATGACTATGGCTACACCTTC.

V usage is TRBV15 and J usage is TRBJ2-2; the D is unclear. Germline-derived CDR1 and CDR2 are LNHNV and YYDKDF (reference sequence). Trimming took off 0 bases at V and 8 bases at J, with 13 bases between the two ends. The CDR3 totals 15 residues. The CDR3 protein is CATSRDLGDMGELFF. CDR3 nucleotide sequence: TGTGCCACCAGCAGAGACTTAGGCGACATGGGGGAGCTGTTTTTT.